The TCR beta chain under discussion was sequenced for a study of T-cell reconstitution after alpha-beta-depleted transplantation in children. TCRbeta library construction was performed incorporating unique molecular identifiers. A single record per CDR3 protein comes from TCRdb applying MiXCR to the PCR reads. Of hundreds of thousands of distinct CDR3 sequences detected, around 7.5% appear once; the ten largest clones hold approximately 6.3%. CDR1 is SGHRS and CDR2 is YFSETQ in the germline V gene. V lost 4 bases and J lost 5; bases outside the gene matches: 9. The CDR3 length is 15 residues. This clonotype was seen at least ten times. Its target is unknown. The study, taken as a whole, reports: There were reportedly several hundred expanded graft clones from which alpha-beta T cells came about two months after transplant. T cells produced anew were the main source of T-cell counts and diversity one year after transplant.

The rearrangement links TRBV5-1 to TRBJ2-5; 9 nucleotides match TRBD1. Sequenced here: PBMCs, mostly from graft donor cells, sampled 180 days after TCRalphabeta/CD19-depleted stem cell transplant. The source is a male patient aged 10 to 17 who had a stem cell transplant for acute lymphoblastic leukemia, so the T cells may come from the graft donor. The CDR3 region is CASSPGGTGLETQYF. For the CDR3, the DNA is TGCGCCAGCAGCCCCGGCGGGACAGGGTTGGAGACCCAGTACTTC.